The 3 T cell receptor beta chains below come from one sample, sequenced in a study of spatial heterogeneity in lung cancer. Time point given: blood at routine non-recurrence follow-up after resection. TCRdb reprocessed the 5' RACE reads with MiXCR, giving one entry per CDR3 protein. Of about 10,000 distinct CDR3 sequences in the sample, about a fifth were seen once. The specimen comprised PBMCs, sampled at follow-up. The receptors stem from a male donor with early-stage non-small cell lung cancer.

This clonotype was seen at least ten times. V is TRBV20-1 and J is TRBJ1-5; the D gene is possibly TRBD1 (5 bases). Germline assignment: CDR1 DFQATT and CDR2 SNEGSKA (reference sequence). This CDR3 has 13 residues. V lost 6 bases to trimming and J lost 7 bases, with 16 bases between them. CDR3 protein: CSAPGVGNQPQHF. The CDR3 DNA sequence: TGCAGTGCCCCGGGGGTGGGTAACCAGCCCCAGCATTTT.

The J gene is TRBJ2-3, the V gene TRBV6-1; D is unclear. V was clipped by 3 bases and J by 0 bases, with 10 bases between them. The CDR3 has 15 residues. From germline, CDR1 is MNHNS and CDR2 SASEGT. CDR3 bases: TGTGCCAGCAGTGACGCGGCGGTGAGCACAGATACGCAGTATTTT. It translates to CASSDAAVSTDTQYF.

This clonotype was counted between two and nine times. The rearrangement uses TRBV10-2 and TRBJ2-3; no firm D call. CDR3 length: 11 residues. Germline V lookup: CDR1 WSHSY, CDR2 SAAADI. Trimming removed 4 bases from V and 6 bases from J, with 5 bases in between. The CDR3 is CASSAVDTQYF. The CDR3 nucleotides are TGCGCCAGCAGTGCCGTGGATACGCAGTATTTT.